These 29 T cell receptor beta chains were sequenced from one sample in a study of cytomegalovirus exposure and HLA in healthy donors. 60 Vbeta and 13 Jbeta primers were used in PCR. Assay: immunoSEQ multiplex PCR; the TCRdb copy retains only in-frame clones and omits some. Among under 200,000 clones listed, 75% to 85% were seen once. Sequencing input: PBMCs. The receptors stem from a male donor in good health and CMV-seropositive.

V is TRBV2 and J is TRBJ2-1; TRBD1 matches 7 bases. Germline V gives CDR1 SNHLY, CDR2 FYNNEI. The CDR3 spans 17 residues. The V gene end was trimmed by 3 bases and the J gene end by 5 bases; junction bases not matched to a gene: 13. DNA of the CDR3: TGTGCCAGCAGTGACACTCCGCTGGGACAGATCCACAATGAGCAGTTCTTC. It specifies CASSDTPLGQIHNEQFF.

This chain joins TRBV5-1 and TRBJ1-2, with D possibly matching TRBD1 (6 bases). There are 15 residues in the CDR3. Trimming removed 3 bases at V and 8 bases at J, with 20 bases between. Germline V gene lookup returns CDR1 SGHRS and CDR2 YFSETQ. The CDR3 coding sequence is TGCGCCAGCAGCTCGGGGGGCGGAAGGGGGAACGGCTACACCTTC. It translates to CASSSGGGRGNGYTF.

This clone was seen once. The chain has TRBV7-9 and TRBJ1-3, with D possibly TRBD1 on 5 matching bases. The ends were cut back, 2 bases at V and 2 bases at J, with 13 bases in the middle. CDR1 and CDR2 (germline): SEHNR, FQNEAQ (reference sequence). This CDR3 spans 16 amino acids. The CDR3 spells CASSLLAGLTGNTIYF. CDR3 coding DNA: TGTGCCAGCAGCTTACTCGCGGGACTGACTGGAAACACCATATATTTT.

The CDR3: CASSHSGGSSLYEQYF. CDR3 nucleotides: TGTGCCAGCAGCCACTCGGGGGGGTCGTCTTTGTACGAGCAGTACTTC. This sequence joins TRBV7-8 and TRBJ2-7, with 8 bases identical to TRBD2. The J segment lost 4 bases and the V segment lost 5 bases, leaving 13 bases of the junction unmatched. The CDR3 extends over 16 amino acids. Germline V lookup: CDR1 SGHVS, CDR2 FQNEAQ. Based on the CDR3 plus reference TRBV7-8 and TRBJ2-7, the full variable domain is GAGVSQSPRYKVAKRGQDVALRCDPISGHVSLFWYQQALGQGPEFLTYFQNEAQLDKSGLPSDRFFAERPEGSVSTLKIQRTQQEDSAVYLCASSHSGGSSLYEQYFGPGTRLTVT.

This chain uses TRBV9 with TRBJ2-3; possible D gene TRBD2, 7 bases. Trimming removed 0 bases from V and 0 bases from J, with 14 bases in between. Germline CDR1 is SGDLS and CDR2 is YYNGEE. The CDR3 contains 17 residues. The CDR3 loop reads CASSVGGGALSTDTQYF. CDR3 bases: TGTGCCAGCAGCGTAGGTGGGGGGGCCCTTAGCACAGATACGCAGTATTTT.

The rearrangement joins TRBV30 to TRBJ2-3, with 8 bases matching TRBD2. The CDR3 has 15 amino acids. After removal of 3 bases from V and 4 bases from J, the junction contained 9 bases not matched to a gene. Germline CDR1 reads GTSNPN; CDR2 reads SVGIG (reference sequence). Here the CDR3 reads CAWRYARGGPDTQYF. CDR3 DNA sequence: TGTGCCTGGAGATATGCCCGGGGGGGGCCAGATACGCAGTATTTT.

This clone was found a few times. V gene TRBV10-1 combines with J gene TRBJ2-2; 7 bases match TRBD1. The CDR3 sequence is 16 residues long. Germline-derived CDR1 and CDR2 are WNHNN and SYGVQD (reference sequence). The V segment lost 3 bases and the J segment 4 bases; nucleotides outside the gene matches: 8. The CDR3 sequence: CASSDEVTGSTGELFF. DNA of the CDR3: TGCGCCAGCAGTGATGAAGTGACAGGGAGCACCGGGGAGCTGTTTTTT.

This clone came up a few times. The chain joins TRBV4-3 to TRBJ1-3; 9 nucleotides align to TRBD1. Germline values: CDR1 LGHNA, CDR2 YSLEER. The CDR3 contains 16 residues. Losses at the gene ends were 1 base for V and 2 bases for J; bases not matched to a gene: 3. CDR3: CASSQVHRGPGNTIYF. In nucleotides, the CDR3 is TGCGCCAGCAGCCAAGTCCACAGGGGGCCTGGAAACACCATATATTTT.

This sequence joins TRBV4-1 and TRBJ1-2; the D gene is possibly TRBD1 (5 bases). V was cut by 4 bases and J by 4 bases, with 19 bases left in between. Looked up from germline, CDR1 is MGHRA and CDR2 is YSYEKL. This CDR3 spans 16 amino acids. CDR3 loop: CASSLFRQTGGYGYTF. The CDR3 DNA follows: TGCGCCAGCAGCCTATTTAGACAGACCGGGGGCTATGGCTACACCTTC.

This clone was counted a few times. This chain links TRBV9 with TRBJ1-2; 7 nucleotides match TRBD1. The junction had 9 bases not matched to a gene; V was cut back by 0 bases and J by 4 bases. The CDR3 has 16 residues. Germline CDR1 reads SGDLS; CDR2 reads YYNGEE. The chain's CDR3 is CASSVGPGQSFYGYTF. CDR3 coding DNA: TGTGCCAGCAGCGTAGGTCCGGGACAGTCATTCTATGGCTACACCTTC.

The chain links TRBV7-9 to TRBJ1-6; 8 bases map to TRBD1. The ends lost 2 bases at V and 6 bases at J; junction bases unmatched: 9. The CDR3 covers 17 residues. CDR1 and CDR2 from the germline V gene are SEHNR and FQNEAQ (reference sequence). This chain's CDR3 is CASSLSRAGGINSPLHF. The CDR3 bases are TGTGCCAGCAGCTTATCCCGGGCAGGGGGCATTAATTCACCCCTCCACTTT. The full variable domain, completed using reference TRBV7-9 and TRBJ1-6, is DTGVSQNPRHKITKRGQNVTFRCDPISEHNRLYWYRQTLGQGPEFLTYFQNEAQLEKSRLLSDRFSAERPKGSFSTLEIQRTEQGDSAMYLCASSLSRAGGINSPLHFGNGTRLTVT.

The gene calls are TRBV10-1 and TRBJ2-3; tentatively, D is TRBD2 (6 bases). Germline V CDR1 and CDR2: WNHNN, SYGVQD (reference sequence). V shed 4 bases and J shed 9 bases, with 11 bases lying between them. This CDR3 spans 12 amino acids. Written as DNA, the CDR3 is TGCGCCAGCAGTGTCGGAGGGCCGACGCAGTATTTT. This encodes CASSVGGPTQYF.

V is TRBV5-3 and J is TRBJ2-2; D gene unclear. Being an ORF, TRBV5-3 has a function that is uncertain. Deletions cut 2 bases from V and 5 bases from J, with 4 bases between. This CDR3 has 12 amino acids. CDR3 loop: CARSFRTGELFF. The DNA of the CDR3 is TGTGCCAGAAGCTTCCGGACCGGGGAGCTGTTTTTT.

The chain combines TRBV2 with TRBJ2-2; 11 bases map to TRBD2. Germline V gene data show CDR1 as SNHLY and CDR2 as FYNNEI. The CDR3 spans 14 residues. Trimming cost V 10 bases and J 6 bases; bases outside gene matches: 7. The CDR3 protein is CATHLTSGAGELFF. The CDR3, as DNA: TGTGCCACCCATTTGACTAGCGGGGCCGGGGAGCTGTTTTTT.

The chain carries TRBV27 and TRBJ2-3; D is undetermined. V dropped 3 bases and J dropped 5 bases, with 3 bases sitting between them. CDR3 length: 11 residues. From germline, CDR1 is MNHEY and CDR2 SMNVEV (reference sequence). The chain's CDR3 is CASSFGDTQYF. CDR3 in DNA: TGTGCCAGCAGTTTCGGAGATACGCAGTATTTT.

The chain carries TRBV15 and TRBJ2-7, with D unresolved. This CDR3 is 13 amino acids long. The germline V gene encodes CDR1 LNHNV and CDR2 YYDKDF (reference sequence). The V end lost 1 base, the J end lost 6 bases, and 10 bases lay between the germline ends. The CDR3 DNA reads as TGTGCCACCAGCAGAGGGCGCAACAGCGAGCAGTACTTC. Amino acid sequence: CATSRGRNSEQYF. Filled out from reference TRBV15 and TRBJ2-7, the complete variable domain reads DAMVIQNPRYQVTQFGKPVTLSCSQTLNHNVMYWYQQKSSQAPKLLFHYYDKDFNNEADTPDNFQSRRPNTSFCFLDIRSPGLGDTAMYLCATSRGRNSEQYFGPGTRLTVT.

The V and J genes are TRBV6-1 and TRBJ1-2; a weak D match, TRBD1 (5 bases). Trimming removed 5 bases from V and 4 bases from J, with 11 bases in between. The CDR3 length is 13 residues. CDR1 and CDR2 (germline): MNHNS, SASEGT. The CDR3 region has the DNA TGTGCCAGCAGTCCGGGACTGTTCTATGGCTACACCTTC. It translates to CASSPGLFYGYTF.

Only a few counts were recorded for this clone. The CDR3, as DNA: TGTGCCAGCAGCCCTGCAGTTAACTATGGCTACACCTTC. This codes for CASSPAVNYGYTF. The chain couples TRBV9 to TRBJ1-2, with D uncertain. The germline CDR1 and CDR2 sequences are SGDLS and YYNGEE. This CDR3 contains 13 residues. Trimming cost V 4 bases and J 1 base, with 8 bases left between them.

This clone was found once. The V gene is TRBV14, the J gene TRBJ1-1; no clear D. The CDR3 length is 12 residues. Germline assignment: CDR1 SGHDN and CDR2 FVKESK. V was trimmed by 2 bases and J by 7 bases, leaving 8 bases between them. As DNA, the CDR3 is TGTGCCAGCAGCCAAATGAGCCGTGAAGCTTTCTTT. Its translation: CASSQMSREAFF.

The chain has TRBV19 and TRBJ2-1; 10 bases fit TRBD2. The CDR3 loop spans 15 amino acids. The junction had 5 bases not matched to a gene; V was cut back by 4 bases and J by 5 bases. Germline V gene lookup returns CDR1 LNHDA and CDR2 SQIVND (reference sequence). The CDR3 nucleotides are TGTGCCAGTAGTAGTGGGACTAGCGCTCACAATGAGCAGTTCTTC. Its protein product is CASSSGTSAHNEQFF.

The chain employs TRBV5-3 and TRBJ2-7, with 7 nucleotides matching TRBD2. TRBV5-3 qualifies as an ORF whose function is uncertain. The CDR3 sequence is 10 residues long. Unmatched junction bases numbered 3, after V lost 6 bases and J lost 9 bases. CDR3: CARKRGPQYF. In DNA form, the CDR3 reads TGTGCCAGAAAGCGGGGACCGCAGTACTTC.

This clone was picked up a small number of times. The J gene is TRBJ2-5, the V gene TRBV29-1, with 7 bases identical to TRBD2. Unmatched junction bases numbered 8, after V lost 8 bases and J lost 2 bases. CDR1 SQVTM and CDR2 ANQGSEA come from the germline V gene. This CDR3 is built from 13 residues. CDR3 amino acids: CSSWGGQQETQYF. DNA for the CDR3: TGCAGCTCCTGGGGAGGGCAGCAAGAGACCCAGTACTTC.

This clone was seen a handful of times. The chain links TRBV30 to TRBJ1-5; D may be TRBD1 (5 bases). Trimming removed 0 bases at V and 7 bases at J, with 13 bases between. CDR3 length: 14 residues. Germline V CDR1 and CDR2: GTSNPN, SVGIG (reference sequence). CDR3 DNA sequence: TGTGCCTGGAGTGTCGGAGGGGTTCAGCAGCCCCAGCATTTT. Protein: CAWSVGGVQQPQHF.

Only one count was recorded for this clone. The genes are TRBV15 and TRBJ2-4; TRBD1 might be the D (5 bases). Germline-derived CDR1 and CDR2 are LNHNV and YYDKDF (reference sequence). Trimming stripped 0 bases from V and 0 bases from J, with 6 bases between. The CDR3 extends over 15 amino acids. The CDR3 is CATSREGVAKNIQYF. CDR3 bases: TGTGCCACCAGCAGAGAAGGGGTAGCCAAAAACATTCAGTACTTC.

This chain connects TRBV11-2 to TRBJ1-2; D possibly corresponds to TRBD1 (6 bases). CDR1 and CDR2 (germline): SGHAT, FQNNGV. V was shortened by 5 bases and J by 0 bases, with 22 bases between the two germline ends. The CDR3 contains 18 residues. CDR3 sequence reads: CASSPLILGARANYGYTF. In DNA, the CDR3 is TGTGCCAGCAGCCCCCTAATATTGGGGGCTCGAGCTAACTATGGCTACACCTTC.

V is TRBV4-2 and J is TRBJ2-1; 8 bases are a match to TRBD2. V was pared by 4 bases and J by 6 bases, with 14 bases of the junction left unmatched. CDR3 size: 17 residues. Germline values: CDR1 LGHNA, CDR2 YNFKEQ. The CDR3 is CASSPSGGGGWSNEQFF. The CDR3, as DNA: TGTGCCAGCAGCCCTTCGGGGGGGGGCGGGTGGAGCAATGAGCAGTTCTTC.

This clone has only a few counts. The rearrangement links TRBV2 to TRBJ1-5; D remains ambiguous. V dropped 0 bases and J dropped 10 bases, with 10 bases sitting between them. This CDR3 is built from 13 residues. Germline V gene sequence: CDR1 SNHLY, CDR2 FYNNEI. CDR3 nucleotide sequence: TGTGCCAGCAGTGAAGCGAGGGTTGGTCCCCAGCATTTT. This encodes CASSEARVGPQHF.

This clone occurred once. The gene calls are TRBV6-4 and TRBJ1-1, with 7 nucleotides matching TRBD1. The V gene end was trimmed by 6 bases and the J gene end by 6 bases; junction bases not matched to a gene: 7. The CDR3 sequence is 13 residues long. CDR1 and CDR2 (germline): MRHNA, SNTAGT. CDR3 loop: CASSVTGDAEAFF. The CDR3 DNA reads as TGTGCCAGCAGCGTTACAGGGGACGCTGAAGCTTTCTTT.

This chain connects TRBV4-2 to TRBJ2-3, with 8 positions matching TRBD2. The CDR3 is 16 amino acids. V shed 5 bases, J shed 3 bases, and the junction held 10 bases outside the gene matches. The V gene's germline CDR1 is LGHNA and CDR2 YNFKEQ. Here the CDR3 reads CASSYTPGGLTDTQYF. The CDR3 DNA reads as TGTGCCAGCAGCTACACTCCGGGAGGGCTGACAGATACGCAGTATTTT.